This T cell receptor (beta chain) was profiled in a study of radiation and T cells in renal cell carcinoma. Findings and limits, study-wide: From baseline, blood top tumor clonotypes peaked at 2 weeks post-radiation. Without pretreatment biopsies, baseline tumor clonotype presence was undetermined.

As regards this clone: The antigen is undetermined.

Only in-frame clones appear in the TCRdb table, and some are missing; sequencing was by immunoSEQ multiplex PCR. Among some 150,000 clones listed, around 78% were seen once. Specified time point: baseline pretreatment blood. Treatment indicated: 15 Gy SBRT to primary tumor, nephrectomy 4 weeks later. The CDR3 is 13 amino acids. Trimming at V came to 6 bases and at J to 6 bases, leaving 7 bases not matched to a gene. Germline lookup yields CDR1 MNHEY and CDR2 SVGAGI. Sequenced material: blood, taken from a patient whose treatment included radiotherapy and nephrectomy. This sequence originates from a woman aged 45 to 65 with renal cell carcinoma. V and J are TRBV6-5 and TRBJ1-1; 7 nucleotides line up with TRBD1. The CDR3 reads CASSLGTVAEAFF. The CDR3 bases are TGTGCCAGCAGCCTGGGGACAGTAGCTGAAGCTTTCTTT.